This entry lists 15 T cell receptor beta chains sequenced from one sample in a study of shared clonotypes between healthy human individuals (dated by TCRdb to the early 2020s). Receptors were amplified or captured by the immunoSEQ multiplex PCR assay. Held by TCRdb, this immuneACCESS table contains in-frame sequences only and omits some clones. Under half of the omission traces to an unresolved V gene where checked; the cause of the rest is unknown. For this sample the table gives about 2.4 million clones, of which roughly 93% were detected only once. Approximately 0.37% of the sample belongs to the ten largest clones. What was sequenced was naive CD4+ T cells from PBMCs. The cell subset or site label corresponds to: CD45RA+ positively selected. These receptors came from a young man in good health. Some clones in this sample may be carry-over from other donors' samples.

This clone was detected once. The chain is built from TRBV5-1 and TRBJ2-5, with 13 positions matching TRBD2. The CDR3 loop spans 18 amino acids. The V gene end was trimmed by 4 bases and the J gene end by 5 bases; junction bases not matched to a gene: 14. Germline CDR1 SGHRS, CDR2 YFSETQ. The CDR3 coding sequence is TGCGCCAGCAGCAGGGGACTAGCGGGAAGACGGGGTCGGGAGACCCAGTACTTC. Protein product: CASSRGLAGRRGRETQYF.

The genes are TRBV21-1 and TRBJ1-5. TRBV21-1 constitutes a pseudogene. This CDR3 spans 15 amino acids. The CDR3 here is CASTGPGYSNQPQHF. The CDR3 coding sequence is TGTGCCAGCACTGGCCCGGGGTATAGCAATCAGCCCCAGCATTTT.

The CDR3 spells CASRLEASGSRGAQYF. CDR3 sequence (DNA): TGTGCAAGTCGCTTAGAGGCTAGCGGGAGTAGGGGGGCCCAGTACTTC. This chain links TRBV12-2 with TRBJ2-5; the tabulated D call, TRBD2, remains unverified against the DNA. TRBV12-2 is labeled a pseudogene. The CDR3 loop spans 16 amino acids.

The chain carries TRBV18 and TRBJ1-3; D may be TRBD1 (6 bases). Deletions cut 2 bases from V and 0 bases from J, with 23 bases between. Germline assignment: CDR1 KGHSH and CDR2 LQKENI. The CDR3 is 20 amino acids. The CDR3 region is CASSPWGADRVESSGNTIYF. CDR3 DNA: TGTGCCAGCTCACCATGGGGAGCGGACAGAGTAGAGAGCTCTGGAAACACCATATATTTT.

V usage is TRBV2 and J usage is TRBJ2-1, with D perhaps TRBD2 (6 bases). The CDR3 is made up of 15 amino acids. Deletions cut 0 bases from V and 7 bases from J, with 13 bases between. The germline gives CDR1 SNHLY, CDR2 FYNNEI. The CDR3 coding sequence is TGTGCCAGCAGTGAAGCGGGCGGGATGGTTAATGAGCAGTTCTTC. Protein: CASSEAGGMVNEQFF.

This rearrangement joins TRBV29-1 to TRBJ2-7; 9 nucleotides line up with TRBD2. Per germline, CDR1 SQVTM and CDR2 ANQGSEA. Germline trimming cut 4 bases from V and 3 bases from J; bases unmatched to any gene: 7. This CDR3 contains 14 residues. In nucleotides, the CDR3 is TGCAGCGTTGTGGGCGGGAGGGTAGACTACGAGCAGTACTTC. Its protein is CSVVGGRVDYEQYF.

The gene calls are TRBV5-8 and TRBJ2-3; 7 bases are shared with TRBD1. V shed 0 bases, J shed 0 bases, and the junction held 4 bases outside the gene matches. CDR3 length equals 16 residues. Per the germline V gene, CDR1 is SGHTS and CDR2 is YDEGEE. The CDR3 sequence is CASSLARGSSTDTQYF. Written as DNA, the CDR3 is TGTGCCAGCAGCTTGGCCAGGGGGAGTAGCACAGATACGCAGTATTTT. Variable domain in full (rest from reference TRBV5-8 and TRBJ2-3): EAGVTQSPTHLIKTRGQQATLRCSPISGHTSVYWYQQALGLGLQFLLWYDEGEERNRGNFPPRFSGRQFPNYSSELNVNALELEDSALYLCASSLARGSSTDTQYFGPGTRLTVL.

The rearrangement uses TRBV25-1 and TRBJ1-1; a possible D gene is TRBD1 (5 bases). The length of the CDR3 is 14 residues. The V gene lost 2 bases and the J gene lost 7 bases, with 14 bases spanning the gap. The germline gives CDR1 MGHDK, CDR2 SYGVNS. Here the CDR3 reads CASSEQGTSYEAFF. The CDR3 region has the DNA TGTGCCAGCAGTGAACAAGGGACCTCATATGAAGCTTTCTTT.

This CDR3 reads CASSLKVRDRPYEQYF. Here the CDR3 DNA reads TGCGCCAGCAGCTTGAAGGTTAGGGACAGACCCTACGAGCAGTACTTC. The rearrangement uses TRBV5-1 and TRBJ2-7, with 7 bases aligning to TRBD1. The V gene's germline CDR1 is SGHRS and CDR2 YFSETQ. V trimming: 1 base; J trimming: 2 bases; junction bases outside the gene matches: 9. CDR3 length: 16 residues.

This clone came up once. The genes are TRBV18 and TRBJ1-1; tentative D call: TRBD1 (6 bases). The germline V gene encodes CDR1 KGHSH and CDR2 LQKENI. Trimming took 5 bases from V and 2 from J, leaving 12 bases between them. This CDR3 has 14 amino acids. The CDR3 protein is CASSTQGLNTEAFF. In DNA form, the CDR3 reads TGTGCCAGCTCAACACAGGGCCTCAACACTGAAGCTTTCTTT.

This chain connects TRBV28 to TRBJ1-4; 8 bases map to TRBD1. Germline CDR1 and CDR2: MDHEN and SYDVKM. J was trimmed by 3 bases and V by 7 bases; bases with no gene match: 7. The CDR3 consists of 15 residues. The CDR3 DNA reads TGTGCCAGCAACGACAGGGGCAGGGCTAATGAAAAACTGTTTTTT. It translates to CASNDRGRANEKLFF.

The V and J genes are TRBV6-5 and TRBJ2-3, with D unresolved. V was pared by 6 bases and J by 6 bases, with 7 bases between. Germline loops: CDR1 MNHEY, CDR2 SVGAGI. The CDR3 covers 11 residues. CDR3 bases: TGTGCCAGCAGGGCCCAGGATACGCAGTATTTT. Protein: CASRAQDTQYF.

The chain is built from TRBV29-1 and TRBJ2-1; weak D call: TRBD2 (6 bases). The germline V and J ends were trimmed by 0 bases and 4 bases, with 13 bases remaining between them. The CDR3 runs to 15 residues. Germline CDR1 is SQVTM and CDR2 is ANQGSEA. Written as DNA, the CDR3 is TGCAGCGTTGAAGATGGGGGGAGAGGGTACAATGAGCAGTTCTTC. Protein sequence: CSVEDGGRGYNEQFF.

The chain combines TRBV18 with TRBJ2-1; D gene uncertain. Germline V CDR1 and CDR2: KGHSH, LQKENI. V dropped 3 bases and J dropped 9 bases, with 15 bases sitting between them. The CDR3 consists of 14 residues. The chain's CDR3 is CASSPPDWAGEQFF. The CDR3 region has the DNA TGTGCCAGCTCACCTCCCGACTGGGCAGGTGAGCAGTTCTTC.

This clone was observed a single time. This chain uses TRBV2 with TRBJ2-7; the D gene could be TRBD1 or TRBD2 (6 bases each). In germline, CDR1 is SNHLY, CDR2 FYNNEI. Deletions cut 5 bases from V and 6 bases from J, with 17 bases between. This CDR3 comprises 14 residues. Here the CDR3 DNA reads TGTGCCAGCAGTCCAGGAGGGGCCAGGGGCGAGCAGTACTTC. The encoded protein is CASSPGGARGEQYF.